This T cell receptor (beta chain) came from a study of blood T cell repertoires in COVID-19. The overall study: Material from acute and convalescent COVID-19 was sourced from the United States, Italy and Spain. T cells, B-cell-depleted T cells, or PBMCs supplied cDNA or gDNA.

Data came from immunoSEQ multiplex PCR; TCRdb stores just in-frame clones and leaves some out. The sample yields about 190,000 clones, just under 85% seen once. After removal of 3 bases from V and 7 bases from J, the junction contained 8 bases not matched to a gene. Per germline, CDR1 DFQATT and CDR2 SNEGSKA (reference sequence). The CDR3 is 15 amino acids. This clone was found a few times. Sequenced sample: peripheral blood. This chain uses TRBV20-1 with TRBJ2-1; 11 bases are shared with TRBD2. The receptor was isolated from a woman in her seventies with active or convalescent COVID-19. The CDR3 here is CSASSTSGSVNEQFF. For the CDR3, the DNA is TGCAGTGCTAGTTCAACTAGCGGGAGCGTGAATGAGCAGTTCTTC.